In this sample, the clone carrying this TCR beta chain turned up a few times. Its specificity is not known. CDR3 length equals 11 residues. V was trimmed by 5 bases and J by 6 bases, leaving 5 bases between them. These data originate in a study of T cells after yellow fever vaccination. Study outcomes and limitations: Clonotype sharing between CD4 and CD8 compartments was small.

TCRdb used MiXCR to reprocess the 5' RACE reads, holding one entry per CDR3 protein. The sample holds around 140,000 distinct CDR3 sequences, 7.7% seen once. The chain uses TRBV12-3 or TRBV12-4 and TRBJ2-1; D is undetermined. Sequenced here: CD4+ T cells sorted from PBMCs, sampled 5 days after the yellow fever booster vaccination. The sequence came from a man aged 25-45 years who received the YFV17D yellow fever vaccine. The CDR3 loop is CASSELNEQFF. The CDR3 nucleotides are TGTGCCAGCAGTGAGCTCAATGAGCAGTTCTTC.